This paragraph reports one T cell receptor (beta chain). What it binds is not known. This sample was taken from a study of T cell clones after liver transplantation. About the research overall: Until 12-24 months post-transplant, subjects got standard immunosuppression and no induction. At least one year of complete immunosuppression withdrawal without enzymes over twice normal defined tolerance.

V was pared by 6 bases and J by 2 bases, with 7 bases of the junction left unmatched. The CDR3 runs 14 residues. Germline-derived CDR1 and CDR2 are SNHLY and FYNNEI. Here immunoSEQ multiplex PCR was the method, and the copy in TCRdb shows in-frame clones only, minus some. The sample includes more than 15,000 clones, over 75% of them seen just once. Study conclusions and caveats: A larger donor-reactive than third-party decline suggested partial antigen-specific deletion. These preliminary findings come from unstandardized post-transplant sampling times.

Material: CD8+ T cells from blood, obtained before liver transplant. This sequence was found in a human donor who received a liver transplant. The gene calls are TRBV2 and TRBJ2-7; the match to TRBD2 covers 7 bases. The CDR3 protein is CASSVMAGAYEQYF. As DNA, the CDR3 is TGTGCCAGCAGCGTTATGGCGGGAGCCTACGAGCAGTACTTC. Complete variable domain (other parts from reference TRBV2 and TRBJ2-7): EPEVTQTPSHQVTQMGQEVILRCVPISNHLYFYWYRQILGQKVEFLVSFYNNEISEKSEIFDDQFSVERPDGSNFTLKIRSTKLEDSAMYFCASSVMAGAYEQYFGPGTRLTVT.